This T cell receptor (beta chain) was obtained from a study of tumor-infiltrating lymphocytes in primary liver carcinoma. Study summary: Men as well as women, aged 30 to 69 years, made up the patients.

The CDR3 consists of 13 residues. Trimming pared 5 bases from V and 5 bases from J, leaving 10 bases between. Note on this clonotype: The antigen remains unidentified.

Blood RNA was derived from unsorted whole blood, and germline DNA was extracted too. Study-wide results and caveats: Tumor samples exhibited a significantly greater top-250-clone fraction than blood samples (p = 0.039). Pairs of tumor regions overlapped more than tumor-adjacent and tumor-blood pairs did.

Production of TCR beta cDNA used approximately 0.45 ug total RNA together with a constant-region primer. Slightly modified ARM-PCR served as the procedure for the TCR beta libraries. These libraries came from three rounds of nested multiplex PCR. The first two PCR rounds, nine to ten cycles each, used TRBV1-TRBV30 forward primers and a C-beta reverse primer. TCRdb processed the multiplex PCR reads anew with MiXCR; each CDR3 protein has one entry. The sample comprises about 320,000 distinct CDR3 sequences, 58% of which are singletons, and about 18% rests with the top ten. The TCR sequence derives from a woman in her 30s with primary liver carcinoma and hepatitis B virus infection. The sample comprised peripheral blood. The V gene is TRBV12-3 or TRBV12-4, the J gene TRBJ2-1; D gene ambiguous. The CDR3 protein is CASSIPLDNEQFF. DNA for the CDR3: TGTGCCAGCAGTATCCCGCTTGACAATGAGCAGTTCTTC.